The rows below give T cell receptor beta chains drawn from one sample of a study of identical twins. TCRdb re-analysed the 5' RACE reads in MiXCR, keeping a single row per CDR3 protein. The repertoire holds 570,000 or so distinct CDR3 sequences, 7.5% to 10% seen once, with roughly 3% in the top ten. These records were also assigned to another study, of yellow fever vaccine responses in identical twins.

The sample was PBMCs. These receptors were obtained from a woman aged 18 to 35 in good health. CDR3s include the opening cysteine and the closing phenylalanine or tryptophan. Each record gives: V gene, J gene, clone size, D gene, CDR3 protein, CDR3 DNA. A D gene is named only where the DNA matches it firmly. A row's size may be missing; if present it is once, few, many or a size class.

TRBV11-2	TRBJ2-7	NA	NA	CASSFLRGAAYEQYF	TGTGCCAGCAGCTTCCTTCGGGGGGCGGCTTACGAGCAGTACTTC
TRBV5-5	TRBJ1-1	many	NA	CASSPRTDRTEAFF	TGTGCCAGCAGCCCCCGGACAGACCGGACTGAAGCTTTCTTT
TRBV6-1	TRBJ2-3	few	NA	CASSEFDRIHTDTQYF	TGTGCCAGCAGTGAATTTGACAGGATCCACACAGATACGCAGTATTTT
TRBV3-1	TRBJ2-4	once	NA	CASSQDAGAPTKNIQYF	TGTGCCAGCAGCCAAGATGCGGGGGCCCCAACCAAAAACATTCAGTACTTC
TRBV29-1	TRBJ1-3	NA	NA	CSTGGVGGNTIYF	TGCAGCACTGGGGGGGTTGGTGGAAACACCATATATTTT
TRBV29-1	TRBJ2-1	NA	NA	CSVAPGGGYNEQFF	TGCAGCGTTGCCCCAGGGGGAGGGTACAATGAGCAGTTCTTC
TRBV7-9	TRBJ2-7	NA	TRBD2	CASSLELAGEQYF	TGTGCCAGCAGCTTAGAGCTAGCGGGCGAGCAGTACTTC
TRBV12-3/TRBV12-4	TRBJ1-5	few	NA	CASSQRGWQVNQPQHF	TGTGCCAGCAGTCAGAGGGGGTGGCAGGTGAATCAGCCCCAGCATTTT
TRBV25-1	TRBJ2-7	few	NA	CASSEWETVLGEQYF	TGTGCCAGCAGTGAATGGGAGACCGTCCTTGGCGAGCAGTACTTC
TRBV2	TRBJ2-7	NA	NA	CASTILPAYEQYF	TGTGCCAGCACCATACTACCCGCCTACGAGCAGTACTTC
TRBV6-1	TRBJ1-1	many	TRBD1	CASSDQGGTEAFF	TGTGCCAGCAGTGACCAGGGGGGAACTGAAGCTTTCTTT
TRBV5-1	TRBJ1-3	many	NA	CASSLDGGNTIYF	TGCGCCAGCAGCTTGGATGGTGGAAACACCATATATTTT
TRBV7-8	TRBJ2-5	many	TRBD2	CASSQTSGGQTQYF	TGTGCCAGCAGCCAGACTAGCGGGGGACAGACCCAGTACTTC
TRBV7-9	TRBJ2-5	few	NA	CASSLNVLGETQYF	TGTGCCAGCAGCTTAAACGTCCTGGGGGAGACCCAGTACTTC
TRBV7-9	TRBJ2-1	NA	TRBD2	CASSLLREGRPYNEQFF	TGTGCCAGCAGCTTATTGCGGGAGGGCCGCCCCTACAATGAGCAGTTCTTC
TRBV2	TRBJ2-3	NA	NA	CASIFSRITDTDTQYF	TGTGCCAGCATTTTTTCGCGGATTACCGACACAGATACGCAGTATTTT
TRBV15	TRBJ2-7	few	NA	CATSRNRQTNYEQYF	TGTGCCACCAGCAGAAACAGACAGACCAACTACGAGCAGTACTTC
TRBV3-1	TRBJ2-3	NA	NA	CASSHYRAGGTDTQYF	TGTGCCAGCAGCCACTACAGGGCAGGGGGCACAGATACGCAGTATTTT
TRBV6-1	TRBJ1-5	NA	NA	CASSPKTGTDGIQHF	TGTGCCAGCAGTCCAAAGACAGGTACCGATGGTATCCAGCATTTT
TRBV20-1	TRBJ1-3	NA	NA	CSARDSGPGGTIYF	TGCAGTGCTAGAGATAGCGGGCCGGGAGGCACCATATATTTT
TRBV5-6	TRBJ1-2	NA	NA	CASSSPFSEWFGGYTF	TGTGCCAGCAGCTCCCCTTTTTCCGAATGGTTTGGGGGCTACACCTTC
TRBV7-9	TRBJ2-3	few	NA	CASSLGGSGAATDTQYF	TGTGCCAGCAGCTTAGGGGGGAGTGGGGCCGCCACAGATACGCAGTATTTT
TRBV3-1	TRBJ2-1	NA	NA	CASAVLGGANNEQFF	TGTGCCAGCGCCGTTTTAGGGGGGGCAAACAATGAGCAGTTCTTC
TRBV2	TRBJ2-1	many	NA	CASSEWDEQFF	TGTGCCAGCAGTGAGTGGGATGAGCAGTTCTTC
TRBV28	TRBJ2-2	many	NA	CASSGYGLNTGELFF	TGTGCCAGCAGCGGGTACGGATTGAACACCGGGGAGCTGTTTTTT